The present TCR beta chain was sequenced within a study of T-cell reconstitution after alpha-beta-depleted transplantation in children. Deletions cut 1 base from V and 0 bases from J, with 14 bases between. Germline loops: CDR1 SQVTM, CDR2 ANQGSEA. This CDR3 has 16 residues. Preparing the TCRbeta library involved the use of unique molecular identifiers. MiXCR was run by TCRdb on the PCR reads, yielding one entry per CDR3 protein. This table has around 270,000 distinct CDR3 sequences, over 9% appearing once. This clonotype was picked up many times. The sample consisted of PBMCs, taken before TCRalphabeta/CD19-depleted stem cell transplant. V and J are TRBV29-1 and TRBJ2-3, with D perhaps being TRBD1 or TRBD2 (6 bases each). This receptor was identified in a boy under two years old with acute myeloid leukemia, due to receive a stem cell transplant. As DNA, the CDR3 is TGCAGCGTTGAAGCCCCCGAAGGGGGGAGCACAGATACGCAGTATTTT. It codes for CSVEAPEGGSTDTQYF.